The 6 T cell receptor beta chains reported below all come from one sample, sequenced in a study of long-term antiretroviral therapy in people with HIV. At survey level, the immunoSEQ assay was run in its v3.0 version. Using immunoSEQ multiplex PCR, the repertoire was profiled, and TCRdb retains in-frame clones only, with some absent. The data contain over 30,000 clones, approximately 85% of them seen just once; the ten biggest clones take up about 5.7%. This material consisted of unsorted PBMCs, taken 3.1 years after starting antiretroviral therapy. All receptors come from a woman aged 50 to 60 with HIV.

The rearrangement joins TRBV19 to TRBJ2-1; a weak D match, TRBD1 (6 bases). Trimming removed 3 bases at V and 4 bases at J, with 16 bases between. In germline, CDR1 is LNHDA, CDR2 SQIVND (reference sequence). CDR3 length: 16 amino acids. CDR3 DNA sequence: TGTGCCAGTAGTATCCCGGGCCAGGGGCCGTACAATGAGCAGTTCTTC. As protein: CASSIPGQGPYNEQFF.

The chain joins TRBV19 to TRBJ1-1; a possible D gene is TRBD1 (5 bases). V lost 6 bases, J lost 8 bases, and 10 bases lay in between. Germline CDR1 and CDR2: LNHDA and SQIVND (reference sequence). The CDR3 is 11 amino acids. The CDR3 reads CASRGGREAFF. In nucleotides, the CDR3 is TGTGCCAGTAGGGGGGGAAGGGAAGCTTTCTTT.

The CDR3: CASSLGISSGITHSQPQHF. The DNA for the CDR3 is TGTGCCAGCAGCTTGGGAATTAGTTCGGGGATAACGCATAGTCAGCCCCAGCATTTT. The genes are TRBV5-5 and TRBJ1-5; no clear D gene. This CDR3 region has 19 residues. Germline assignment: CDR1 SGHKS and CDR2 YYEKEE (reference sequence). V lost 0 bases to trimming and J lost 6 bases, with 25 bases between them. The entire variable domain, with the rest obtained from reference TRBV5-5 and TRBJ1-5, is as follows: DAGVTQSPTHLIKTRGQQVTLRCSPISGHKSVSWYQQVLGQGPQFIFQYYEKEERGRGNFPDRFSARQFPNYSSELNVNALLLGDSALYLCASSLGISSGITHSQPQHFGDGTRLSIL.

The chain employs TRBV9 and TRBJ2-2; weak D call: TRBD2 (5 bases). The CDR3 runs to 13 residues. Per the germline V gene, CDR1 is SGDLS and CDR2 is YYNGEE. The V end was cut by 2 bases, the J end by 7 bases, with 9 bases between. The DNA of the CDR3 is TGTGCCAGCAGCGTCCGGGGAATCGGGGAGCTGTTTTTT. Amino acid sequence: CASSVRGIGELFF.

The J gene is TRBJ2-3, the V gene TRBV18; D may be TRBD2 (6 bases). The V end was cut by 5 bases, the J end by 4 bases, with 13 bases between. Germline lookup yields CDR1 KGHSH and CDR2 LQKENI. The CDR3 covers 14 residues. CDR3 nucleotides: TGTGCCAGCTCAACTAGCCTTAGGGCAGATACGCAGTATTTT. Translating gives CASSTSLRADTQYF.

This CDR3 reads CASTIGRHSQYF. CDR3 nucleotide sequence: TGTGCCAGCACAATCGGGAGACACTCGCAGTACTTC. The chain is built from TRBV6-1 and TRBJ2-7; TRBD2 might be the D (6 bases). The CDR3 has 12 amino acids. Germline CDR1 reads MNHNS; CDR2 reads SASEGT. V lost 7 bases, J lost 9 bases, and 16 bases lay in between.